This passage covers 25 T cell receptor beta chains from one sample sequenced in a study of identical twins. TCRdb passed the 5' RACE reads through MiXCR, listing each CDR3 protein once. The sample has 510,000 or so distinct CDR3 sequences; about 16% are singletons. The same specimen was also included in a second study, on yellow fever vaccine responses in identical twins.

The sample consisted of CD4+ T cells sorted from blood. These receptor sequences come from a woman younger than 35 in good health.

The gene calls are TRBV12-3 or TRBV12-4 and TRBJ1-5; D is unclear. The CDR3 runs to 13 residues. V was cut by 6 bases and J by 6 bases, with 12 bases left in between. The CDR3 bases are TGTGCCAGCAGCTCCGCCTGGGGTCAGCCCCAGCATTTT. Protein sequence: CASSSAWGQPQHF.

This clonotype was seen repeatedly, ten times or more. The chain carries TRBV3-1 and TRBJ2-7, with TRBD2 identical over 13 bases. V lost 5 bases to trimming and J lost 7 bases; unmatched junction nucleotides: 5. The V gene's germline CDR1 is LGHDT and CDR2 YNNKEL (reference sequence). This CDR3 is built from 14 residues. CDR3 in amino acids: CASSWTSGSQEQYF. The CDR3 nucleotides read TGTGCCAGCAGCTGGACTAGCGGGAGTCAAGAGCAGTACTTC.

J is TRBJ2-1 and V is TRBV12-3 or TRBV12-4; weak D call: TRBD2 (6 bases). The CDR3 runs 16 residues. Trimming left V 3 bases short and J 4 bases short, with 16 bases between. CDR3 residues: CASSFPVAGTYNEQFF. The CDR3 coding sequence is TGTGCCAGCAGTTTCCCGGTGGCGGGAACTTACAATGAGCAGTTCTTC.

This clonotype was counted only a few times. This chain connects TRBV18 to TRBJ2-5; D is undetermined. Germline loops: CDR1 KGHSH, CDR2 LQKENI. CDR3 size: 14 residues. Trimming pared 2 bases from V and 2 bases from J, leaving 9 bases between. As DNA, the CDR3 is TGTGCCAGCTCACCAAGGCTTACTCAAGAGACCCAGTACTTC. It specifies CASSPRLTQETQYF.

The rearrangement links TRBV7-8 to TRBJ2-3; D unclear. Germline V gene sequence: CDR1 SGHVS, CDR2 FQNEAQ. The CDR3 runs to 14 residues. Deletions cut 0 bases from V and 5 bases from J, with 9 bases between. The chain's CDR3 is CASSLAGFEDTQYF. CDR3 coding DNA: TGTGCCAGCAGCTTAGCAGGGTTTGAAGATACGCAGTATTTT.

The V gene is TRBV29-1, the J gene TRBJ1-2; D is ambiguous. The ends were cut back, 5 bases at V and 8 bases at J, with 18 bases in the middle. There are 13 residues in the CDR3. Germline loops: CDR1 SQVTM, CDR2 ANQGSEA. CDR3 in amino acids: CSVTPGGLGGYTF. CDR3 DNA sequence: TGCAGCGTTACCCCCGGTGGGCTGGGCGGCTACACCTTC.

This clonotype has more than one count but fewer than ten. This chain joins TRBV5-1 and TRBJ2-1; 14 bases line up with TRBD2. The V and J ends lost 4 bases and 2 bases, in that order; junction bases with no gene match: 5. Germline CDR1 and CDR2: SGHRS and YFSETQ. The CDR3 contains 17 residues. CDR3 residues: CASSGTSGSKAYNEQFF. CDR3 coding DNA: TGCGCCAGCAGCGGGACTAGCGGGAGTAAGGCCTACAATGAGCAGTTCTTC.

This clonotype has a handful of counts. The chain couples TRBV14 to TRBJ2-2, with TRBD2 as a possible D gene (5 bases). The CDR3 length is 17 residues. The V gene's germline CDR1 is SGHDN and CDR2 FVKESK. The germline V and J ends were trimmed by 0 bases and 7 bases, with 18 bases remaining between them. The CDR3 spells CASSQDRTRGIGGELFF. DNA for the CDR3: TGTGCCAGCAGCCAAGATCGGACCCGGGGAATCGGCGGGGAGCTGTTTTTT. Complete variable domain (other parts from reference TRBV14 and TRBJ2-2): EAGVTQFPSHSVIEKGQTVTLRCDPISGHDNLYWYRRVMGKEIKFLLHFVKESKQDESGMPNNRFLAERTGGTYSTLKVQPAELEDSGVYFCASSQDRTRGIGGELFFGEGSRLTVL.

CDR3 DNA: TGCGCCAGCAGTGAGTCGAATTTAGGGGAGCTGTTTTTT. Residues: CASSESNLGELFF. The chain recombines TRBV10-2 with TRBJ2-2; D is uncertain. Trimming stripped 0 bases from V and 8 bases from J, with 7 bases between. CDR1 is WSHSY, CDR2 SAAADI, per germline. This CDR3 has 13 amino acids.

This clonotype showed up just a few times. The CDR3 DNA sequence: TGTGCCAGCAGCTCTCGCGGGGGAGCCAGGCCAAGCTCCTACAATGAGCAGTTCTTC. It translates to CASSSRGGARPSSYNEQFF. The chain combines TRBV11-2 with TRBJ2-1, with 7 bases aligning to TRBD2. CDR1 and CDR2 from the germline V gene are SGHAT and FQNNGV. V shed 4 bases, J shed 0 bases, and the junction held 15 bases outside the gene matches. CDR3 length equals 19 residues.

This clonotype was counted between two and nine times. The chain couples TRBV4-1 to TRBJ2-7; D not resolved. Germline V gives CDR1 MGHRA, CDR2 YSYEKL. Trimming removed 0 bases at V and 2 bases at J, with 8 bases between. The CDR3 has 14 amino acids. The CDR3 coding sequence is TGCGCCAGCAGCCAAGAAACCATCCCCTACGAGCAGTACTTC. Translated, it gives CASSQETIPYEQYF.

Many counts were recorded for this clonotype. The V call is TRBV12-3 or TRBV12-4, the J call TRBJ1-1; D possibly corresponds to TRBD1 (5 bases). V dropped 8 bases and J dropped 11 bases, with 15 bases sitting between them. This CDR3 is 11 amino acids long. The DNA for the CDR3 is TGTGCCAGCGCCCGGAGGGGAGTTGCTTTCTTT. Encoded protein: CASARRGVAFF.

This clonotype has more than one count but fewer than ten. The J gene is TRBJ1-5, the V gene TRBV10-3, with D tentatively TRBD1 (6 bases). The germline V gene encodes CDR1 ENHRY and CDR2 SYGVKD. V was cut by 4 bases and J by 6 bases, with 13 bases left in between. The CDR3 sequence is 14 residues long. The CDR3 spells CAISGRGTTQPQHF. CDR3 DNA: TGTGCCATCAGTGGAAGGGGGACGACTCAGCCCCAGCATTTT.

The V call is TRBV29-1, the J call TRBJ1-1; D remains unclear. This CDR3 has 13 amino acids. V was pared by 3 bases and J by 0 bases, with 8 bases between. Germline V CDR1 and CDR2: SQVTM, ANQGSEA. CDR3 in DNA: TGCAGCGTTGAGCAACGATTGAACACTGAAGCTTTCTTT. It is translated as CSVEQRLNTEAFF. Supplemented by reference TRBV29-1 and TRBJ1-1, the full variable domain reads SAVISQKPSRDICQRGTSLTIQCQVDSQVTMMFWYRQQPGQSLTLIATANQGSEATYESGFVIDKFPISRPNLTFSTLTVSNMSPEDSSIYLCSVEQRLNTEAFFGQGTRLTVV.

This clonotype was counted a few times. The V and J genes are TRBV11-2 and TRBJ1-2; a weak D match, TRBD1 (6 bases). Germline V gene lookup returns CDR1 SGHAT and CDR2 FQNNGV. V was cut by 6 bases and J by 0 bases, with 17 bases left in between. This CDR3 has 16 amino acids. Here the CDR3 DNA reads TGTGCCAGCAGACCTAATAGACGGACAGCTAACTATGGCTACACCTTC. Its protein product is CASRPNRRTANYGYTF.

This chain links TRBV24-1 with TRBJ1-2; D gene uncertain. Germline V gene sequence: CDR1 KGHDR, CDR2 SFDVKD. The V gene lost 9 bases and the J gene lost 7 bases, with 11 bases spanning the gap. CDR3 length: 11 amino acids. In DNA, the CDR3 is TGTGCCACCCGCGGATTGGGTGGCTACACCTTC. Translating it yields CATRGLGGYTF.

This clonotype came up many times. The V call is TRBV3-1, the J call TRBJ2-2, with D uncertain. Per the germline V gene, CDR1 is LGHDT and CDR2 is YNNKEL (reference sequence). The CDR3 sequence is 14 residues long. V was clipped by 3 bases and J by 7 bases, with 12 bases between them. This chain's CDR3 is CASSHGLGSGELFF. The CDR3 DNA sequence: TGTGCCAGCAGCCACGGCCTAGGAAGCGGGGAGCTGTTTTTT. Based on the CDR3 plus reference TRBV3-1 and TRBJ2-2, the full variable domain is DTAVSQTPKYLVTQMGNDKSIKCEQNLGHDTMYWYKQDSKKFLKIMFSYNNKELIINETVPNRFSPKSPDKAHLNLHINSLELGDSAVYFCASSHGLGSGELFFGEGSRLTVL.

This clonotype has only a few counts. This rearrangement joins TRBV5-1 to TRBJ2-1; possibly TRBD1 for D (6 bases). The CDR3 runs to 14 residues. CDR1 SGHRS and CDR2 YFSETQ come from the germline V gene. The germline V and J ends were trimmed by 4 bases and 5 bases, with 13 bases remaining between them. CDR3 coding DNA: TGCGCCAGCAGCAACCGGGACACCAACAATGAGCAGTTCTTC. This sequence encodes CASSNRDTNNEQFF.

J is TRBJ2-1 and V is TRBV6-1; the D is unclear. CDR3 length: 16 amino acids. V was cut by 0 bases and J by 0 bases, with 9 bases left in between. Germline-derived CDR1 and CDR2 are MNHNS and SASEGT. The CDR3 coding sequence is TGTGCCAGCAGTGAAGCCCCGACTTTCTCCTACAATGAGCAGTTCTTC. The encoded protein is CASSEAPTFSYNEQFF.

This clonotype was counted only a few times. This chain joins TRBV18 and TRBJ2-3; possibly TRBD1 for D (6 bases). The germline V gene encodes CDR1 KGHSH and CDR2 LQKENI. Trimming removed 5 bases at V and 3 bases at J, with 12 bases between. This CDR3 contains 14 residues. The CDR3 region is CASSIQGSTDTQYF. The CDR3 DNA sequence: TGTGCCAGCTCAATTCAGGGGTCTACAGATACGCAGTATTTT.

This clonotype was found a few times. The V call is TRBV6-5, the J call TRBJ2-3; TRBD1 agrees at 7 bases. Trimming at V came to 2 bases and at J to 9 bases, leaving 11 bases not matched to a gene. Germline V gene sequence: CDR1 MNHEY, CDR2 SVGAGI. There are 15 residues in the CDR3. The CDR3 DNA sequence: TGTGCCAGCAGTTACGCTACAGGGGATCAATTCACGCAGTATTTT. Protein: CASSYATGDQFTQYF.

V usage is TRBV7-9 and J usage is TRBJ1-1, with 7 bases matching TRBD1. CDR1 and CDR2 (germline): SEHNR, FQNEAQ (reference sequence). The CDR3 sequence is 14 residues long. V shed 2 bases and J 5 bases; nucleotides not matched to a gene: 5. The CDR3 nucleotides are TGTGCCAGCAGCTTACCGTACAGGGGAACTGAAGCTTTCTTT. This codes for CASSLPYRGTEAFF.

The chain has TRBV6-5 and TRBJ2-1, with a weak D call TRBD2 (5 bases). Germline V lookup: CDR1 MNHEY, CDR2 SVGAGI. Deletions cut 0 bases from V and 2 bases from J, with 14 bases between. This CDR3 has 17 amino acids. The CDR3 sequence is CASSYSSAGSPYNEQFF. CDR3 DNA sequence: TGTGCCAGCAGTTACTCGAGTGCGGGTAGCCCCTACAATGAGCAGTTCTTC.

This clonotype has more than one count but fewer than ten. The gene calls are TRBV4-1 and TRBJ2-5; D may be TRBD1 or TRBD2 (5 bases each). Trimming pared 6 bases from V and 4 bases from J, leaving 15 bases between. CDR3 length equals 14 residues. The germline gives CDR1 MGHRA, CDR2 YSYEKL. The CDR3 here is CASRPQGVGETQYF. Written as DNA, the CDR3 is TGCGCCAGCAGGCCTCAGGGAGTAGGAGAGACCCAGTACTTC.

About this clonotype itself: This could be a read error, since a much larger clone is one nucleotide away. The CDR3 DNA reads as TGCACCAGCAGCTCCGGGACAGGGATTTACAATGAGCAGTTCTTC. Protein sequence: CTSSSGTGIYNEQFF. V and J are TRBV5-1 and TRBJ2-1; 9 bases align to TRBD1. The CDR3 spans 15 residues. Germline V gene sequence: CDR1 SGHRS, CDR2 YFSETQ.